The present T cell receptor beta chain was sequenced within a study of OX40 agonist ivuxolimab in advanced cancers. About the investigation overall: The costimulatory receptor OX40 (CD134) was targeted by ivuxolimab, a fully human IgG2 agonistic monoclonal antibody. Intravenous ivuxolimab was administered to patients every 2 weeks at six dose levels: 0.01, 0.1, 0.3, 1.5, 3 and 10 mg/kg. The paper covers the monotherapy dose-escalation part of the phase I ivuxolimab trial, which included N of about 50 patients. Of the approximately 50 dose-escalation patients, hepatocellular carcinoma was present in about 20, melanoma in around 15, renal cell carcinoma in 9 and head and neck cancer in 9. Partial responses were achieved by three dose-escalation patients, of whom one had hepatocellular carcinoma and two had cutaneous melanoma. A male proportion of 82.7% and a mean age of about 60 years, ranging from about 20 to 79, were recorded for the dose-escalation cohort. The point of sequencing TCRbeta in the periphery was to test whether ivuxolimab changed TCR sequence diversity and drove clonal T-cell expansion. Prior anti-PD-1, anti-PD-L1 or anti-CTLA-4 therapy was permitted, and roughly two fifths of dose-escalation patients had received checkpoint inhibitors. Overall study outcomes, separate from this receptor: In the 0.1-3.0 mg/kg groups, partial responders had among the lowest normalized peripheral clonal expansion, particularly in CD8+ T cells. Antigen specificity was not determined for the clonally expanded peripheral T cells. Low levels of normalized T-cell clonal expansion were also seen in some patients who did not respond. On average, CD8+ T cells showed more expanded clones than CD4+ T cells after ivuxolimab. At doses from 0.1 to 3.0 mg/kg, clonal expansion was seen in both CD4+ and CD8+ blood T cells between baseline and week 6.

As to this clone: Its antigen remains unidentified. No much larger clone is present one base from it, and per-base qualities are unavailable.

The trial excluded patients who had a history of autoimmune disease or who were on systemic immunosuppression. Peripheral blood for TCR sequencing was collected from all dose cohorts at baseline, on cycle 4 day 1, and on cycle 7 day 1. Samples came from an open-label, multicenter, first-in-human phase I dose-escalation trial of ivuxolimab. Adults with locally advanced or metastatic melanoma, renal cell carcinoma, hepatocellular carcinoma or head and neck squamous cell carcinoma were enrolled in the trial. CD4+ and CD8+ T cells were sorted separately from peripheral blood before TCR sequencing. Per the germline V gene, SGHTA is the CDR1 and FQGNSA is the CDR2. Taken from cysteine to phenylalanine, the CDR3 has 15 residues. Only the CDR3 DNA stays, 45 bases, in frame from base 1. For sequencing of the TCRbeta CDR3 region, genomic DNA was extracted from the sorted cells. TCRbeta CDR3 regions were sequenced using the immunoSEQ Assay. Imported from immuneACCESS, the table was reduced by TCRdb to in-frame sequences with V and J called. These copies leave out some clones; in studies compared against another copy, an unresolved V gene accounts for under half, and the cause of the remainder is not known. The sample yields 70,000 or so clones; around 84% were counted once. The ten largest make up around 0.84% of the sample.

The origin of this receptor is an adult with an advanced solid tumor such as melanoma, head and neck, liver or kidney cancer. The sample consisted of CD4+ or CD8+ T cells sorted from blood, taken in a trial of the OX40 agonist ivuxolimab. The chain is assembled from TRBV7-2 and TRBJ2-5; the D gene is perhaps TRBD2, from 6 matching bases. The last part of the DNA fits TRBJ2-7 better; the J call may be wrong. The base sequence is TGTGCCAGCAACTATGCCGGGACTCCTACCTACGAGCAGTACTTC. Translated, this gives CASNYAGTPTYEQYF.